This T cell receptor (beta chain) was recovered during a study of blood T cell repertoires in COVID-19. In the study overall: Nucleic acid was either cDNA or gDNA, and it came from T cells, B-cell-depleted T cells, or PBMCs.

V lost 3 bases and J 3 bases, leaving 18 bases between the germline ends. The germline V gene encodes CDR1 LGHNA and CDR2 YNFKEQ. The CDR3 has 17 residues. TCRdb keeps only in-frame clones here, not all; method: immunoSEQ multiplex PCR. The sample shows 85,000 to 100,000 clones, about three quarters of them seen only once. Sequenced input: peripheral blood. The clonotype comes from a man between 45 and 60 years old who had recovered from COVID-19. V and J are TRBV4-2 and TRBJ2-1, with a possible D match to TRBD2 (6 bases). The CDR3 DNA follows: TGTGCCAGCAGCCAGGAGGGACTCCCTGATCTCTACAATGAGCAGTTCTTC. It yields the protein CASSQEGLPDLYNEQFF.